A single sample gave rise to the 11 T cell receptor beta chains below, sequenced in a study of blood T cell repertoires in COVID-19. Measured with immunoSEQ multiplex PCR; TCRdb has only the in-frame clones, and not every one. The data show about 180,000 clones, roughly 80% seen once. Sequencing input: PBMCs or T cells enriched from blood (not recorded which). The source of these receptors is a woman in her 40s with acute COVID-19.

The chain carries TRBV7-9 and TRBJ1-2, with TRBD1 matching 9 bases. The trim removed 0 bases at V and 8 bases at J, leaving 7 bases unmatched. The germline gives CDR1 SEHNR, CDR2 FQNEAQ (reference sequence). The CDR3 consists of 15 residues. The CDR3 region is CASSLAQGAKLGYTF. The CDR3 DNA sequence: TGTGCCAGCAGCTTAGCACAGGGGGCCAAACTCGGCTACACCTTC. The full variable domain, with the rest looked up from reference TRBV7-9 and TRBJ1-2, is DTGVSQNPRHKITKRGQNVTFRCDPISEHNRLYWYRQTLGQGPEFLTYFQNEAQLEKSRLLSDRFSAERPKGSFSTLEIQRTEQGDSAMYLCASSLAQGAKLGYTFGSGTRLTVV.

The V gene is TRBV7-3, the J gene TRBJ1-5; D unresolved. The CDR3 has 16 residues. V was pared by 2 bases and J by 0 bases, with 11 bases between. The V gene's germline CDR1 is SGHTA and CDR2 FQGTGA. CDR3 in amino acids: CASSLRSRHSNQPQHF. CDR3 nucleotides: TGTGCCAGCAGCTTACGATCCAGACATAGCAATCAGCCCCAGCATTTT.

CDR3 sequence (DNA): TGCAGCGTTGTCGGGGGGGGGTCCTCCAGCGAGCAGTACTTC. Protein sequence: CSVVGGGSSSEQYF. This rearrangement joins TRBV29-1 to TRBJ2-7; 8 nucleotides align to TRBD2. The CDR3 covers 14 residues. V dropped 4 bases and J dropped 6; count of bases not matched to a gene: 11. Germline lookup yields CDR1 SQVTM and CDR2 ANQGSEA.

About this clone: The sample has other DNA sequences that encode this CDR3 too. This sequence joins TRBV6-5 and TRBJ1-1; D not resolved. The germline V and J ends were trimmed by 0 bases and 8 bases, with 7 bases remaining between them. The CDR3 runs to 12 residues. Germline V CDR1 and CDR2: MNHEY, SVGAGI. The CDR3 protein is CASSYSGREAFF. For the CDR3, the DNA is TGTGCCAGCAGTTACTCGGGGAGGGAAGCTTTCTTT.

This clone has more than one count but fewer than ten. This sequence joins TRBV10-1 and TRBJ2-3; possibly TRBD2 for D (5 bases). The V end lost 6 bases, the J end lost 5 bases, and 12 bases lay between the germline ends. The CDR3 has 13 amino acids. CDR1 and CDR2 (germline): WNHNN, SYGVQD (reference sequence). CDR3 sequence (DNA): TGCGCCAGCAGCACCGCGGGTGGAGATACGCAGTATTTT. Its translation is CASSTAGGDTQYF.

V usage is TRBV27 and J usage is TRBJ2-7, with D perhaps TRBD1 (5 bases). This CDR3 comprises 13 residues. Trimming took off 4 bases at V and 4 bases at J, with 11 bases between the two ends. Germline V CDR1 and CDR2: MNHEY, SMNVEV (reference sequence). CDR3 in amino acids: CASSWGPTYEQYV. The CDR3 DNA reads TGTGCCAGCAGTTGGGGCCCTACTTACGAGCAGTACGTC.

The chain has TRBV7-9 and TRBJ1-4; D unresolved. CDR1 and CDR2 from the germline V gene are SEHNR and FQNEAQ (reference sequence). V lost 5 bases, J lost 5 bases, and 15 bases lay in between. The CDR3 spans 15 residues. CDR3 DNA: TGTGCCAGCAGCCCCCGCGAGGCTAGCAATGAAAAACTGTTTTTT. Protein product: CASSPREASNEKLFF.

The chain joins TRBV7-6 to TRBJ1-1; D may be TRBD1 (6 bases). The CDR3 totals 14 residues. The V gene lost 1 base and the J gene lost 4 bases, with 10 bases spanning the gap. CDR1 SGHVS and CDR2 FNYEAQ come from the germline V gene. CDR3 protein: CASSLEEGGTEAFF. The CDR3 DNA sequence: TGTGCCAGCAGCTTAGAGGAAGGGGGCACTGAAGCTTTCTTT. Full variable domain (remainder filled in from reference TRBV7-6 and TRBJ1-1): GAGVSQSPRYKVTKRGQDVALRCDPISGHVSLYWYRQALGQGPEFLTYFNYEAQQDKSGLPNDRFSAERPEGSISTLTIQRTEQRDSAMYRCASSLEEGGTEAFFGQGTRLTVV.

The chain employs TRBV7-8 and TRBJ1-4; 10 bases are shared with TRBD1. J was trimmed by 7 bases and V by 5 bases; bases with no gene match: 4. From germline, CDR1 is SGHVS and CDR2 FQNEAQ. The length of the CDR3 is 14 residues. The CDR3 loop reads CASSPTGGSEKLFF. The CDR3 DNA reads TGTGCCAGCAGCCCGACAGGGGGCTCTGAAAAACTGTTTTTT.

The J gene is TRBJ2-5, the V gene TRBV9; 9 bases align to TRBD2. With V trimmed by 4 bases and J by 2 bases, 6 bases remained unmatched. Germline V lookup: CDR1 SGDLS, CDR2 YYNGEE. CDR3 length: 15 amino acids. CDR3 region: CASSSGLAKQETQYF. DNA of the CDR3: TGTGCCAGCAGCTCTGGACTAGCGAAACAAGAGACCCAGTACTTC.

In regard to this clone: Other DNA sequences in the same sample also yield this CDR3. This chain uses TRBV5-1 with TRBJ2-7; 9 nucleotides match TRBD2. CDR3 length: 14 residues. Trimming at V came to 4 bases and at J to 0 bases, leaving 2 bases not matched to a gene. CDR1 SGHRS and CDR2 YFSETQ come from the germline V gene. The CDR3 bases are TGCGCCAGCAGCCTTAGCGGGAGCTCCTACGAGCAGTACTTC. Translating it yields CASSLSGSSYEQYF.